Listed below are T cell receptor beta chains from one sample, sequenced in a study of T cell repertoires in breast cancer. TCRdb re-derived calls from the emulsion pairing reads in MiXCR, one entry per CDR3 protein. The sample yields roughly 40,000 distinct CDR3 sequences, roughly 42% seen once. The source material was CD8+ T cells. The receptor source for this set is a pool of human donors with breast cancer or a healthy control (not recorded which). CDR3s include the opening cysteine and the closing phenylalanine or tryptophan. Fields, in order: J gene, V gene, clone size, D gene, CDR3 protein, CDR3 DNA. The D gene is left open where the match is weak. Expanded clones are given a class, and other clones once, few, many or no size at all.

j_call: TRBJ1-5
v_call: TRBV4-1
clone_size: few
d_call: -
cdr3_aa: CASSSFDSSASNQPQHF
cdr3_nt: TGCGCCAGCAGCTCTTTTGACAGTTCAGCTTCCAATCAGCCCCAGCATTTT

j_call: TRBJ1-1
v_call: TRBV6-1
clone_size: few
d_call: -
cdr3_aa: CASSFTGSATEAFF
cdr3_nt: TGTGCCAGCAGTTTTACAGGGTCGGCCACTGAAGCTTTCTTT

j_call: TRBJ2-1
v_call: TRBV2
clone_size: -
d_call: TRBD1
cdr3_aa: CASRGTGIDEQFF
cdr3_nt: TGTGCCAGCAGGGGGACAGGGATCGATGAGCAGTTCTTC

j_call: TRBJ1-1
v_call: TRBV15
clone_size: -
d_call: -
cdr3_aa: CATSRDGLTEAFF
cdr3_nt: TGTGCCACCAGCAGAGACGGGCTCACGGAAGCTTTCTTT

j_call: TRBJ2-7
v_call: TRBV29-1
clone_size: many
d_call: -
cdr3_aa: CSVVDSADYEQYF
cdr3_nt: TGCAGCGTAGTGGACAGCGCCGACTACGAGCAGTACTTC

j_call: TRBJ2-2
v_call: TRBV19
clone_size: -
d_call: -
cdr3_aa: CARKLGTGELFF
cdr3_nt: TGTGCCAGAAAACTAGGCACCGGGGAGCTGTTTTTT

j_call: TRBJ1-6
v_call: TRBV20-1
clone_size: -
d_call: TRBD1
cdr3_aa: CSARRDSNSPLHF
cdr3_nt: TGCAGTGCTCGTCGGGACAGCAATTCACCCCTCCACTTT

j_call: TRBJ2-5
v_call: TRBV18
clone_size: -
d_call: -
cdr3_aa: CASSRETQYF
cdr3_nt: TGTGCCAGCTCACGAGAGACCCAGTACTTC

j_call: TRBJ1-1
v_call: TRBV20-1
clone_size: few
d_call: -
cdr3_aa: CSARGAQLKTEAFF
cdr3_nt: TGCAGTGCTAGAGGGGCACAGTTAAAGACTGAAGCTTTCTTT

j_call: TRBJ2-6
v_call: TRBV6-2/TRBV6-3
clone_size: few
d_call: -
cdr3_aa: CASSYSGDGSGANVLTF
cdr3_nt: TGTGCCAGCAGTTACTCGGGAGACGGCTCTGGGGCCAACGTCCTGACTTTC

j_call: TRBJ1-5
v_call: TRBV7-9
clone_size: -
d_call: -
cdr3_aa: CASSFPGPQHF
cdr3_nt: TGTGCCAGCAGCTTCCCGGGGCCCCAGCATTTT

j_call: TRBJ1-2
v_call: TRBV5-1
clone_size: few
d_call: -
cdr3_aa: CASSLVSGSGYTF
cdr3_nt: TGCGCCAGCAGCTTGGTTTCCGGGTCTGGCTACACCTTC

j_call: TRBJ1-5
v_call: TRBV28
clone_size: few
d_call: -
cdr3_aa: CASSLELGISNQPQHF
cdr3_nt: TGTGCCAGCAGTTTAGAACTGGGGATAAGCAATCAGCCCCAGCATTTT

j_call: TRBJ1-2
v_call: TRBV7-2
clone_size: few
d_call: -
cdr3_aa: CASPSYYGYTF
cdr3_nt: TGTGCCAGCCCGAGTTACTATGGCTACACCTTC

j_call: TRBJ1-2
v_call: TRBV20-1
clone_size: many
d_call: -
cdr3_aa: CSAREDSSYGYTF
cdr3_nt: TGCAGTGCTAGAGAGGACAGTTCCTATGGCTACACCTTC

j_call: TRBJ1-6
v_call: TRBV7-9
clone_size: -
d_call: -
cdr3_aa: CASSLWADLNSPLHF
cdr3_nt: TGTGCCAGCAGCTTATGGGCGGACCTTAATTCACCCCTCCACTTT

j_call: TRBJ2-7
v_call: TRBV20-1
clone_size: -
d_call: TRBD1
cdr3_aa: CSARPGQGLWGQYF
cdr3_nt: TGCAGTGCACGTCCGGGACAGGGTTTATGGGGGCAGTACTTC

j_call: TRBJ1-6
v_call: TRBV6-2/TRBV6-3
clone_size: -
d_call: TRBD1
cdr3_aa: CASSYRPGGASFSPLHF
cdr3_nt: TGTGCCAGCAGTTACCGTCCAGGGGGCGCCTCATTTTCACCCCTCCACTTT

j_call: TRBJ2-5
v_call: TRBV29-1
clone_size: -
d_call: TRBD1
cdr3_aa: CSVTTGVETQYF
cdr3_nt: TGCAGCGTGACAACAGGGGTGGAGACCCAGTACTTC

j_call: TRBJ1-1
v_call: TRBV7-2
clone_size: -
d_call: -
cdr3_aa: CASSLEGTATEAFF
cdr3_nt: TGTGCCAGCAGCTTAGAGGGCACAGCCACTGAAGCTTTCTTT

j_call: TRBJ1-2
v_call: TRBV6-1
clone_size: large
d_call: -
cdr3_aa: CASSRDGDYGYTF
cdr3_nt: TGTGCCAGCAGCCGCGACGGTGACTATGGCTACACCTTC

j_call: TRBJ1-1
v_call: TRBV20-1
clone_size: -
d_call: -
cdr3_aa: CSARGSNTKAFF
cdr3_nt: TGCAGTGCTAGGGGGTCGAACACTAAAGCTTTCTTT

j_call: TRBJ2-7
v_call: TRBV27
clone_size: -
d_call: -
cdr3_aa: CASSLFDGMGSSYEQYF
cdr3_nt: TGTGCCAGCAGTTTATTTGACGGAATGGGCTCGTCCTACGAGCAGTACTTC

j_call: TRBJ1-6
v_call: TRBV25-1
clone_size: few
d_call: TRBD1
cdr3_aa: CASSEDRVYAYNSPLHF
cdr3_nt: TGTGCCAGCAGTGAGGACAGGGTTTATGCCTATAATTCACCCCTCCACTTT

j_call: TRBJ2-5
v_call: TRBV2
clone_size: -
d_call: -
cdr3_aa: CATSDGQETQYF
cdr3_nt: TGTGCCACCTCAGACGGACAAGAGACCCAGTACTTC

j_call: TRBJ1-2
v_call: TRBV19
clone_size: -
d_call: -
cdr3_aa: CASSIVLGHDGYTF
cdr3_nt: TGTGCCAGTAGTATTGTTTTAGGGCACGATGGCTACACCTTC

j_call: TRBJ1-6
v_call: TRBV11-2
clone_size: few
d_call: -
cdr3_aa: CASSLDPLGSPLHF
cdr3_nt: TGTGCCAGCAGCTTAGATCCCCTTGGGTCACCCCTCCACTTT

j_call: TRBJ2-7
v_call: TRBV6-5
clone_size: -
d_call: TRBD1
cdr3_aa: CASRRTGETSYEQYF
cdr3_nt: TGTGCCAGCAGACGGACAGGTGAGACCTCCTACGAGCAGTACTTC

j_call: TRBJ1-1
v_call: TRBV12-3/TRBV12-4
clone_size: once
d_call: -
cdr3_aa: CASSLDLGNTEAFF
cdr3_nt: TGTGCCAGCAGCTTAGACTTGGGGAACACTGAAGCTTTCTTT

j_call: TRBJ2-7
v_call: TRBV29-1
clone_size: few
d_call: -
cdr3_aa: CSVVDMISYEQYF
cdr3_nt: TGCAGCGTTGTGGATATGATCTCCTACGAGCAGTACTTC

j_call: TRBJ2-1
v_call: TRBV3-1
clone_size: -
d_call: -
cdr3_aa: CASSHALYEQFF
cdr3_nt: TGTGCCAGCAGCCATGCCCTTTATGAGCAGTTCTTC

j_call: TRBJ2-4
v_call: TRBV19
clone_size: few
d_call: -
cdr3_aa: CASKRNSIAKNIQYF
cdr3_nt: TGTGCCAGTAAACGCAACTCCATAGCCAAAAACATTCAGTACTTC

j_call: TRBJ1-5
v_call: TRBV2
clone_size: -
d_call: -
cdr3_aa: CASRVGGSSNQPQHF
cdr3_nt: TGTGCCAGCAGGGTAGGAGGGTCGAGCAATCAGCCCCAGCATTTT

j_call: TRBJ2-7
v_call: TRBV27
clone_size: many
d_call: TRBD1
cdr3_aa: CASGDSSYEQYF
cdr3_nt: TGTGCCAGCGGGGACAGCTCCTACGAGCAGTACTTC

j_call: TRBJ1-3
v_call: TRBV7-9
clone_size: -
d_call: -
cdr3_aa: CASSSGFPNTIYF
cdr3_nt: TGTGCCAGCAGCTCCGGTTTTCCAAACACCATATATTTT

j_call: TRBJ2-3
v_call: TRBV12-3/TRBV12-4
clone_size: few
d_call: TRBD2
cdr3_aa: CASAGSPGGPDTQYF
cdr3_nt: TGTGCCAGCGCAGGTTCCCCGGGGGGGCCAGATACGCAGTATTTT

j_call: TRBJ2-1
v_call: TRBV3-1
clone_size: -
d_call: TRBD2
cdr3_aa: CASSQPPGEGLDNEQFF
cdr3_nt: TGTGCCAGCAGCCAACCCCCGGGGGAGGGCTTGGATAATGAGCAGTTCTTC

j_call: TRBJ2-3
v_call: TRBV20-1
clone_size: -
d_call: TRBD2
cdr3_aa: CGAWGLAGTDTQYF
cdr3_nt: TGCGGTGCCTGGGGACTAGCGGGCACAGATACGCAGTATTTT

j_call: TRBJ1-6
v_call: TRBV6-1
clone_size: few
d_call: -
cdr3_aa: CASSWDRYNSPLHF
cdr3_nt: TGTGCCAGCAGTTGGGATAGATATAATTCACCCCTCCACTTT

j_call: TRBJ2-5
v_call: TRBV4-1
clone_size: -
d_call: TRBD2
cdr3_aa: CASSLPLAGEETQYF
cdr3_nt: TGCGCCAGCAGCCTACCTCTAGCGGGCGAAGAGACCCAGTACTTC

j_call: TRBJ2-1
v_call: TRBV3-1
clone_size: once
d_call: -
cdr3_aa: CASSQYPASSYNEQFF
cdr3_nt: TGTGCCAGCAGCCAATACCCCGCTAGCTCCTACAATGAGCAGTTCTTC

j_call: TRBJ2-2
v_call: TRBV6-1
clone_size: -
d_call: -
cdr3_aa: CASKEQPENTGELFF
cdr3_nt: TGTGCCAGCAAGGAGCAACCAGAAAACACCGGGGAGCTGTTTTTT

j_call: TRBJ2-1
v_call: TRBV5-1
clone_size: once
d_call: TRBD2
cdr3_aa: CASSLGGTSGADEQFF
cdr3_nt: TGCGCCAGCAGCTTGGGGGGGACTAGCGGGGCCGATGAGCAGTTCTTC

j_call: TRBJ2-7
v_call: TRBV16
clone_size: -
d_call: -
cdr3_aa: CASGSVSYEQYF
cdr3_nt: TGTGCCAGCGGCTCCGTCTCCTACGAGCAGTACTTC

j_call: TRBJ2-7
v_call: TRBV20-1
clone_size: -
d_call: -
cdr3_aa: CSAPRGISSYEQYF
cdr3_nt: TGCAGTGCTCCGAGGGGGATAAGCTCCTACGAGCAGTACTTC

j_call: TRBJ2-7
v_call: TRBV5-1
clone_size: -
d_call: -
cdr3_aa: CASSRDSHEQYF
cdr3_nt: TGCGCCAGCAGCCGGGACTCCCACGAGCAGTACTTC

j_call: TRBJ1-1
v_call: TRBV20-1
clone_size: -
d_call: -
cdr3_aa: CSAREVHRKNTEAFF
cdr3_nt: TGCAGTGCTAGAGAGGTACACAGGAAGAACACTGAAGCTTTCTTT

j_call: TRBJ2-5
v_call: TRBV20-1
clone_size: few
d_call: TRBD2
cdr3_aa: CSAKLAGSETQYF
cdr3_nt: TGCAGTGCTAAACTAGCGGGGTCAGAGACCCAGTACTTC